This is a list of T cell receptor beta chains from one sample in a study of radiotherapy plus CTLA-4 blockade in lung cancer. TCRdb's table, derived via immunoSEQ multiplex PCR, lists solely in-frame clones and lacks some. The sample includes about 88,000 clones, about 78% of them seen just once. The starting material was peripheral blood, obtained from a patient treated with radiotherapy plus ipilimumab. Receptor source: a human donor with non-small cell lung cancer that progressed on radiotherapy plus ipilimumab. Each CDR3 is given with its conserved first and last residue. A D gene is named only where the DNA matches it firmly. Size is omitted from some rows. Given values are once, few, many or a class for expanded clones.

len: 13; d_gene: NA; v_gene: TRBV6-6; abundance: NA; j_gene: TRBJ1-1; CDR3nt: TGTGCCAGCAGTTACGGGGCGGGCACTGAAGCTTTCTTT; CDR3aa: CASSYGAGTEAFF
len: 15; d_gene: NA; v_gene: TRBV28; abundance: few; j_gene: TRBJ2-7; CDR3nt: TGTGCCAGCAGTTTACCCGACTGGGGTCAGCACGAGCAGTACTTC; CDR3aa: CASSLPDWGQHEQYF
len: 14; d_gene: NA; v_gene: TRBV30; abundance: NA; j_gene: TRBJ1-5; CDR3nt: TGTGCCTGGAGTCGGGGTGGAAGTGGTCAGCCCCAGCATTTT; CDR3aa: CAWSRGGSGQPQHF
len: 16; d_gene: TRBD2; v_gene: TRBV18; abundance: NA; j_gene: TRBJ2-5; CDR3nt: TGTGCCAGCTCATCCACGACTAGCGGGGGACAAGAGACCCAGTACTTC; CDR3aa: CASSSTTSGGQETQYF
len: 12; d_gene: NA; v_gene: TRBV6-6; abundance: NA; j_gene: TRBJ2-1; CDR3nt: TGTGCCAGCAGGCCACAGGGGAGGGGGCAGTTCTTC; CDR3aa: CASRPQGRGQFF
len: 16; d_gene: NA; v_gene: TRBV19; abundance: NA; j_gene: TRBJ2-7; CDR3nt: TGTGCCAGTAGTTTGTCCTCCGGGGCGCGGACCTACGAGCAGTACTTC; CDR3aa: CASSLSSGARTYEQYF
len: 16; d_gene: TRBD2; v_gene: TRBV9; abundance: NA; j_gene: TRBJ2-3; CDR3nt: TGTGCCAGCAGCGTAGCCCCCCAGCGGGGGACAGATACGCAGTATTTT; CDR3aa: CASSVAPQRGTDTQYF
len: 16; d_gene: NA; v_gene: TRBV7-6; abundance: NA; j_gene: TRBJ2-2; CDR3nt: TGTGCCAGCAGCTTAGTGGTGAACGCGAACACCGGGGAGCTGTTTTTT; CDR3aa: CASSLVVNANTGELFF
len: 15; d_gene: NA; v_gene: TRBV7-9; abundance: once; j_gene: TRBJ1-2; CDR3nt: TGTGCCAGCAGTTTCTCCTACGGGAGTGACTATGGCTACACCTTC; CDR3aa: CASSFSYGSDYGYTF
len: 13; d_gene: NA; v_gene: TRBV28; abundance: NA; j_gene: TRBJ2-7; CDR3nt: TGTGCCAGCCTTTCCGGACAGACCAGCGAGCAGTACTTC; CDR3aa: CASLSGQTSEQYF
len: 18; d_gene: TRBD1; v_gene: TRBV28; abundance: NA; j_gene: TRBJ1-1; CDR3nt: TGTGCCAGCGATTTACCCCGGACAGGGCTTAAAATGAACACTGAAGCTTTCTTT; CDR3aa: CASDLPRTGLKMNTEAFF
len: 16; d_gene: TRBD1; v_gene: TRBV7-6; abundance: NA; j_gene: TRBJ1-4; CDR3nt: TGTGCCAGCAGCTTATGGACAGGGGGCGAAGATGAAAAACTGTTTTTT; CDR3aa: CASSLWTGGEDEKLFF
len: 15; d_gene: TRBD1; v_gene: TRBV28; abundance: NA; j_gene: TRBJ2-7; CDR3nt: TGTGCCAGCAGTACAGGACAGGACAGCTCCTACGAGCAGTACTTC; CDR3aa: CASSTGQDSSYEQYF
len: 16; d_gene: TRBD2; v_gene: TRBV11-3; abundance: NA; j_gene: TRBJ2-2; CDR3nt: TGTGCCAGCAGCCCTAGCGGGAGGGCCTACACCGGGGAGCTGTTTTTT; CDR3aa: CASSPSGRAYTGELFF
len: 15; d_gene: NA; v_gene: TRBV4-1; abundance: NA; j_gene: TRBJ2-7; CDR3nt: TGCGCCAGCAGCCAAGAACGACGGATCTCCTACGAGCAGTACTTC; CDR3aa: CASSQERRISYEQYF
len: 15; d_gene: NA; v_gene: TRBV30; abundance: NA; j_gene: TRBJ2-3; CDR3nt: TGTTGGGGAGAAAAAGGGGGAGTTGGGACAGATACGCAGTATTTT; CDR3aa: CWGEKGGVGTDTQYF
len: 14; d_gene: NA; v_gene: TRBV7-2; abundance: few; j_gene: TRBJ2-5; CDR3nt: TGTGCCAGCAGTCCGGGTCCCTACCAAGAGACCCAGTACTTC; CDR3aa: CASSPGPYQETQYF
len: 12; d_gene: NA; v_gene: TRBV6-5; abundance: once; j_gene: TRBJ2-7; CDR3nt: TGTGCCAGCCGTGCAGCCTCCTACGAGCAGTACTTC; CDR3aa: CASRAASYEQYF
len: 14; d_gene: NA; v_gene: TRBV2; abundance: NA; j_gene: TRBJ2-6; CDR3nt: TGTGCCTGCGAAGACTTCTCTGGGGCCAACGTCCTGACTTTC; CDR3aa: CACEDFSGANVLTF
len: 15; d_gene: NA; v_gene: TRBV5-1; abundance: NA; j_gene: TRBJ1-5; CDR3nt: TGCGCCAGCAGCTTGGACGGGGCCCGGGATCAGCCCCAGCATTTT; CDR3aa: CASSLDGARDQPQHF
len: 13; d_gene: NA; v_gene: TRBV16; abundance: once; j_gene: TRBJ2-1; CDR3nt: TGTGCCAGCAGCCAATCGGGACGTAATGAGCAGTTCTTC; CDR3aa: CASSQSGRNEQFF
len: 16; d_gene: NA; v_gene: TRBV2; abundance: NA; j_gene: TRBJ2-1; CDR3nt: TGTGCCAGCAGTGAAGCCTCGGCAGGTCCCTACAATGAGCAGTTCTTC; CDR3aa: CASSEASAGPYNEQFF
len: 18; d_gene: TRBD2; v_gene: TRBV7-4; abundance: NA; j_gene: TRBJ2-4; CDR3nt: TGTGCCAGCAGCTCGCACCCGCTAGCGGGAGTTGACAAAAACATTCAGTACTTC; CDR3aa: CASSSHPLAGVDKNIQYF
len: 14; d_gene: NA; v_gene: TRBV10-2; abundance: NA; j_gene: TRBJ2-2; CDR3nt: TGCGCCAGTACCGGGACACCGAACACCGGGGAGCTGTTTTTT; CDR3aa: CASTGTPNTGELFF
len: 14; d_gene: TRBD1; v_gene: TRBV5-8; abundance: NA; j_gene: TRBJ1-4; CDR3nt: TGTGCCAGCAGCTGGACAGGGGGGTCATTTGGGTCGTTTTTT; CDR3aa: CASSWTGGSFGSFF
len: 15; d_gene: NA; v_gene: TRBV19; abundance: NA; j_gene: TRBJ2-7; CDR3nt: TGTGCCAGTAACTCGGGCGCCACAAGCTCCTACGAGCAGTACTTC; CDR3aa: CASNSGATSSYEQYF
len: 13; d_gene: NA; v_gene: TRBV6-1; abundance: few; j_gene: TRBJ2-1; CDR3nt: TGTGCCAGCAGTGAGCCAGGGCCCCATGAGCAGTTCTTC; CDR3aa: CASSEPGPHEQFF
len: 14; d_gene: NA; v_gene: TRBV28; abundance: NA; j_gene: TRBJ1-2; CDR3nt: TGTGCCAGCAGTTTAGGAGAGGGGGGCTATGGCTACACCTTC; CDR3aa: CASSLGEGGYGYTF
len: 17; d_gene: NA; v_gene: TRBV11-2; abundance: medium-sized; j_gene: TRBJ2-5; CDR3nt: TGTGCCAGCAGCTTAAACCCGGGGGGCGAGAGGTTGGAGACCCAGTACTTC; CDR3aa: CASSLNPGGERLETQYF
len: 14; d_gene: NA; v_gene: TRBV5-1; abundance: NA; j_gene: TRBJ2-5; CDR3nt: TGCGCCAGCAGCTTGCAGGGTATCAAAGAGACCCAGTACTTC; CDR3aa: CASSLQGIKETQYF
len: 14; d_gene: TRBD1; v_gene: TRBV5-6; abundance: NA; j_gene: TRBJ2-7; CDR3nt: TGTGCCAGCAGCTCCATTCAGGGGGCGGGCGAGCAGTACTTC; CDR3aa: CASSSIQGAGEQYF
len: 16; d_gene: TRBD1; v_gene: TRBV16; abundance: few; j_gene: TRBJ1-5; CDR3nt: TGTGCCAGCAGCCAATTTAGACAGGGGGCGGATCAGCCCCAGCATTTT; CDR3aa: CASSQFRQGADQPQHF
len: 15; d_gene: TRBD1; v_gene: TRBV28; abundance: NA; j_gene: TRBJ2-7; CDR3nt: TGTGCCAGCAGCCCCCCGGGACAGACGTTCTACGAGCAGTACTTC; CDR3aa: CASSPPGQTFYEQYF
len: 16; d_gene: NA; v_gene: TRBV7-9; abundance: NA; j_gene: TRBJ2-1; CDR3nt: TGTGCCAGCAGCTTAGAGGGAGTGAGCTCCTACAATGAGCAGTTCTTC; CDR3aa: CASSLEGVSSYNEQFF
len: 14; d_gene: NA; v_gene: TRBV5-1; abundance: NA; j_gene: TRBJ2-6; CDR3nt: TGCGCCAGCAGTGAGAGCTCTGGGGCCAACGTCCTGACTTTC; CDR3aa: CASSESSGANVLTF
len: 16; d_gene: TRBD2; v_gene: TRBV2; abundance: NA; j_gene: TRBJ2-5; CDR3nt: TGTGCCAGCAGTGAAAGTAGCGGGGGGGCCCGTGGGACCCAGTACTTC; CDR3aa: CASSESSGGARGTQYF
len: 15; d_gene: TRBD1; v_gene: TRBV5-1; abundance: many; j_gene: TRBJ1-6; CDR3nt: TGCGCCAGCAGCCTACAGGGGGAAAGTAATTCACCCCTCCACTTT; CDR3aa: CASSLQGESNSPLHF
len: 14; d_gene: TRBD1; v_gene: TRBV5-1; abundance: NA; j_gene: TRBJ2-7; CDR3nt: TGCGCCAGCAGCTTGACAGGGGGCATGCACGAGCAGTACTTC; CDR3aa: CASSLTGGMHEQYF
len: 14; d_gene: TRBD1; v_gene: TRBV28; abundance: NA; j_gene: TRBJ1-2; CDR3nt: TGTGCCAGCAGTTTAGCCAGGGGGATAATCGGCTACACCTTC; CDR3aa: CASSLARGIIGYTF
len: 16; d_gene: TRBD2; v_gene: TRBV27; abundance: NA; j_gene: TRBJ2-7; CDR3nt: TGTGCCAGCAGTTTATACCCCCCAGCGGGAAACTACGAGCAGTACTTC; CDR3aa: CASSLYPPAGNYEQYF
len: 16; d_gene: NA; v_gene: TRBV11-1; abundance: NA; j_gene: TRBJ2-3; CDR3nt: TGTGCCAGCAGCCCACTTGGAGGGGGAGGGCCAGATACGCAGTATTTT; CDR3aa: CASSPLGGGGPDTQYF